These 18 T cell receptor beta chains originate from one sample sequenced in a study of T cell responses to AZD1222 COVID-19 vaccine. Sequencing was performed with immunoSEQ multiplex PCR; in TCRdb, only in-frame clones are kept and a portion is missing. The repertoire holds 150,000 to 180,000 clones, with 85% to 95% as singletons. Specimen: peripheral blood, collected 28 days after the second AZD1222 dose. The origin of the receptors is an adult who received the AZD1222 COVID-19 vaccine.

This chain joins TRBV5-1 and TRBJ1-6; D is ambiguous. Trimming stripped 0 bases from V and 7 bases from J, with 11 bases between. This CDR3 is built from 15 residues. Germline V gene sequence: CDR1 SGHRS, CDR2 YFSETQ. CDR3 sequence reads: CASSLEAVTNSPLHF. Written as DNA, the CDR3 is TGCGCCAGCAGCTTGGAGGCGGTAACCAATTCACCCCTCCACTTT.

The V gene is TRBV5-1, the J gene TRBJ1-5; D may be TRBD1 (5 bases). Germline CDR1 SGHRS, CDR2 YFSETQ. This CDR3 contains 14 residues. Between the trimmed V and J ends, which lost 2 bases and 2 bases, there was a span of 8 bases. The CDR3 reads CASSFGDGNQPQHF. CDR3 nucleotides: TGCGCCAGCAGCTTCGGGGACGGCAATCAGCCCCAGCATTTT.

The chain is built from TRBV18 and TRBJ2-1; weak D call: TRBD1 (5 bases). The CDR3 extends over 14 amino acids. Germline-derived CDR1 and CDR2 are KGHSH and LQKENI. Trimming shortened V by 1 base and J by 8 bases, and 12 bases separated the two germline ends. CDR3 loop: CASSPQQGWDEQFF. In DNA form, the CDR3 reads TGTGCCAGCTCACCACAGCAGGGTTGGGATGAGCAGTTCTTC. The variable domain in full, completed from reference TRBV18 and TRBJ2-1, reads NAGVMQNPRHLVRRRGQEARLRCSPMKGHSHVYWYRQLPEEGLKFMVYLQKENIIDESGMPKERFSAEFPKEGPSILRIQQVVRGDSAAYFCASSPQQGWDEQFFGPGTRLTVL.

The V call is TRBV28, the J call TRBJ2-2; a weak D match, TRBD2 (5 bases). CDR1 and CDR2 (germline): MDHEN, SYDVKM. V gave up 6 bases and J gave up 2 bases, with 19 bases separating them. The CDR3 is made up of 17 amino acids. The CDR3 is CASRVWSVRDNTGELFF. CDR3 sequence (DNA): TGTGCCAGCAGGGTCTGGTCGGTCCGGGATAACACCGGGGAGCTGTTTTTT.

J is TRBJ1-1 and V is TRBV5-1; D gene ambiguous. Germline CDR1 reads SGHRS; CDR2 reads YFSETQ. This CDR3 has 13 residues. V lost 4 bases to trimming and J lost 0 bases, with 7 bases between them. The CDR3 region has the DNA TGCGCCAGCAGCACCAGAATGAACACTGAAGCTTTCTTT. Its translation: CASSTRMNTEAFF.

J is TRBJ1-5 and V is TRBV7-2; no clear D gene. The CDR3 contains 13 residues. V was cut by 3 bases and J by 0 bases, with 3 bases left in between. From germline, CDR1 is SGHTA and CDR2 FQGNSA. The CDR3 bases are TGTGCCAGCAGCTTCGGTAGCAATCAGCCCCAGCATTTT. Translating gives CASSFGSNQPQHF.

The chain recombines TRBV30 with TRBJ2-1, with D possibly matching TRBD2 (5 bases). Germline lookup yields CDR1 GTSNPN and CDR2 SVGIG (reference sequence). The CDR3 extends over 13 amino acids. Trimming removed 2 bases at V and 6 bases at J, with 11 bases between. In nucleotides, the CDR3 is TGTGCCTGGAGTTTCCAGACTATCAATGAGCAGTTCTTC. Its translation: CAWSFQTINEQFF.

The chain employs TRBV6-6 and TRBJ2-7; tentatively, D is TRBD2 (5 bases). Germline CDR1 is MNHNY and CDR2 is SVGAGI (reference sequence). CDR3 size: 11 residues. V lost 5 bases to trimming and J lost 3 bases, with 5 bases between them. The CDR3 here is CASSGSYEQYF. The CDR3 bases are TGTGCCAGCAGTGGGAGCTACGAGCAGTACTTC.

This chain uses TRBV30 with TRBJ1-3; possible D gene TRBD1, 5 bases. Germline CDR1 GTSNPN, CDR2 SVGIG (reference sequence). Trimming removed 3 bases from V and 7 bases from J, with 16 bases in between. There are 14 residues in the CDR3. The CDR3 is CAWSLGGNSNTIYF. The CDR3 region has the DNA TGTGCCTGGAGCCTCGGGGGAAATTCGAACACCATATATTTT.

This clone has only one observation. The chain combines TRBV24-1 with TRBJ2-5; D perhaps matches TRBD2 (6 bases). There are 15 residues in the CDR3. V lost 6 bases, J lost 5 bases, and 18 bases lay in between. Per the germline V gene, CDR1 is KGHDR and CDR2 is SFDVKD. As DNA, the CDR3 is TGTGCCACCAGTTTCCGGGGAAGCGGGTACGAGACCCAGTACTTC. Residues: CATSFRGSGYETQYF.

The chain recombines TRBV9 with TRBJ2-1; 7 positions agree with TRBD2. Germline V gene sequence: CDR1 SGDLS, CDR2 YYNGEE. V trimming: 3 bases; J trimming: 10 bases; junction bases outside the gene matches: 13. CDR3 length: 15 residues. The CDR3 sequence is CASSAPLTLGGEQFF. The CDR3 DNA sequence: TGTGCCAGCAGCGCCCCCCTGACTCTCGGGGGGGAGCAGTTCTTC.

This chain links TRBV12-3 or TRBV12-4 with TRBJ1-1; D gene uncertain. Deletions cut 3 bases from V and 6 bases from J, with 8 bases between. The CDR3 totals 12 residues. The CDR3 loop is CASSLSWAEAFF. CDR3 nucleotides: TGTGCCAGCAGTTTGAGCTGGGCTGAAGCTTTCTTT.

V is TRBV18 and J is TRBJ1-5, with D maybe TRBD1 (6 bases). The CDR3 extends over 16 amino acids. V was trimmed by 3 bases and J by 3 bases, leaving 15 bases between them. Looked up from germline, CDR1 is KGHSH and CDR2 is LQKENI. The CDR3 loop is CASSPFPRGPNQPQHF. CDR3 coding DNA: TGTGCCAGCTCACCTTTCCCGCGGGGGCCCAATCAGCCCCAGCATTTT.

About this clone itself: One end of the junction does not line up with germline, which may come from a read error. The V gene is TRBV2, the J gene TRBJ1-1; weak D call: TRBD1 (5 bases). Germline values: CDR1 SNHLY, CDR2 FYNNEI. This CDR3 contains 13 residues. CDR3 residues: CASRDPGRTEAFF. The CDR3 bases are TGTGCCAGCCGTGACCCAGGGCGGACTGAAGCTTTCTTT. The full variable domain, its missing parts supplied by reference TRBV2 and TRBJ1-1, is EPEVTQTPSHQVTQMGQEVILRCVPISNHLYFYWYRQILGQKVEFLVSFYNNEISEKSEIFDDQFSVERPDGSNFTLKIRSTKLEDSAMYFCASRDPGRTEAFFGQGTRLTVV.

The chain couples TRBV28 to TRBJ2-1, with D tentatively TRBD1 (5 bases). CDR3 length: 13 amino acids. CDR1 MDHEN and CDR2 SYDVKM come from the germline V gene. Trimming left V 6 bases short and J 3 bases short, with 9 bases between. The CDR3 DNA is TGTGCCAGCAGCCAGGGTTACTACAATGAGCAGTTCTTC. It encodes CASSQGYYNEQFF.

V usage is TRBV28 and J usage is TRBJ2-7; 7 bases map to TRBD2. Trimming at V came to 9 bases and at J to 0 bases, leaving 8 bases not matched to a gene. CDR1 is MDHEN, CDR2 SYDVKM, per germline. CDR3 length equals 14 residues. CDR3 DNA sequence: TGTGCCAGTTCTGGTGGGGGGGGCTCCTACGAGCAGTACTTC. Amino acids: CASSGGGGSYEQYF.

The CDR3: CATKVDVSNYGYTF. In nucleotides, the CDR3 is TGTGCCACTAAAGTTGACGTTTCTAACTATGGCTACACCTTC. The rearrangement joins TRBV5-4 to TRBJ1-2; no clear D. The CDR3 totals 14 residues. Germline CDR1 and CDR2: SGHNT and YYREEE (reference sequence). Between the trimmed V and J ends, which lost 9 bases and 0 bases, there was a span of 15 bases.

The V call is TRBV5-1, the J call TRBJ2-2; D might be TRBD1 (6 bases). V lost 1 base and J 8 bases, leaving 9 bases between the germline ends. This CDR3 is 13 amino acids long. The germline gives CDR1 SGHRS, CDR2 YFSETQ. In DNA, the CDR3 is TGCGCCAGCAGCTTGATGGGGGCGGGGGAGCTGTTTTTT. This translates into CASSLMGAGELFF. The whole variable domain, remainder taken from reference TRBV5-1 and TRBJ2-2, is KAGVTQTPRYLIKTRGQQVTLSCSPISGHRSVSWYQQTPGQGLQFLFEYFSETQRNKGNFPGRFSGRQFSNSRSEMNVSTLELGDSALYLCASSLMGAGELFFGEGSRLTVL.